This TCR beta chain was observed in a study of breast tumors, draining lymph nodes, adjacent tissues. TCRdb reprocessed the multiplex PCR reads with MiXCR, giving one entry per CDR3 protein. The sample lists some 100,000 distinct CDR3 sequences; about 20% were seen once. Breast cancer patients provided tissue from their axillary draining lymph nodes. Study-level results: Tumor T cell lymph node origin was a supported hypothesis, not proven. Findings are consistent with lymph node origin and intratumoral expansion of most tumor T cells. Compared with lymph nodes, tumors were less diverse; compared with nontumor tissue, more.

This clonotype was recorded many times. Its antigen is undetermined. This CDR3 has 15 amino acids. Germline V gives CDR1 SGHDN, CDR2 FVKESK. V was cut by 0 bases and J by 2 bases, with 8 bases left in between. V and J are TRBV14 and TRBJ1-3; possible D gene TRBD1, 5 bases. The sequenced material came from axillary lymph node tissue. This receptor was taken from a female donor with breast cancer. Some clones in this sample may be carry-over from other donors' samples. In DNA form, the CDR3 reads TGTGCCAGCAGCCAAGATGGGGGGACTGGAAACACCATATATTTT. The encoded protein is CASSQDGGTGNTIYF.